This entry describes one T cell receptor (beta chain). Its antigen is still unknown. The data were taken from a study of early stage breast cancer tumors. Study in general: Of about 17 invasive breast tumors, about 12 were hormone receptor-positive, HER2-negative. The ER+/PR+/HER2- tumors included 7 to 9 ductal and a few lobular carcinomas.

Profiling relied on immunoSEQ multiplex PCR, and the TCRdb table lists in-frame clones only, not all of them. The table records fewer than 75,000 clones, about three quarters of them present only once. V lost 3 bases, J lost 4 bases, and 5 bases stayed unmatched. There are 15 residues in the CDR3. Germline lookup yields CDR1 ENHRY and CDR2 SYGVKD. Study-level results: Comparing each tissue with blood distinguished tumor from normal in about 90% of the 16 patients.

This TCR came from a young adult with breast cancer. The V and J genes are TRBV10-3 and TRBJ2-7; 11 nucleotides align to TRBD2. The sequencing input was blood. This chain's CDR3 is CAISDSLAGGYEQYF. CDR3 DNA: TGTGCCATCAGTGACTCTCTAGCGGGAGGATACGAGCAGTACTTC.